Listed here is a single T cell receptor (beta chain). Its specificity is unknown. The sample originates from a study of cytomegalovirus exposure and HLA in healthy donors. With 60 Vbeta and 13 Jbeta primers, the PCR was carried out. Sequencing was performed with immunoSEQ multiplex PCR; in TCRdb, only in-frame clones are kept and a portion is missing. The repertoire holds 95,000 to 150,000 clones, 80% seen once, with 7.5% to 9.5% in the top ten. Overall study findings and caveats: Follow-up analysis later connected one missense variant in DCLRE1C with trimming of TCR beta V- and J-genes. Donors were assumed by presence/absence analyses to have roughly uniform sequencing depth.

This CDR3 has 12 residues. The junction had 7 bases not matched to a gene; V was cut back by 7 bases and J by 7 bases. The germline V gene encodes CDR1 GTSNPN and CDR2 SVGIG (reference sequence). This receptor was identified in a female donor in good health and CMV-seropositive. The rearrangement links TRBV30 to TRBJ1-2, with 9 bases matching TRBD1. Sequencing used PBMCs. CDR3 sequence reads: CASDRGYGGYTF. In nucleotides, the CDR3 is TGTGCCTCGGACAGGGGTTATGGTGGCTACACCTTC.